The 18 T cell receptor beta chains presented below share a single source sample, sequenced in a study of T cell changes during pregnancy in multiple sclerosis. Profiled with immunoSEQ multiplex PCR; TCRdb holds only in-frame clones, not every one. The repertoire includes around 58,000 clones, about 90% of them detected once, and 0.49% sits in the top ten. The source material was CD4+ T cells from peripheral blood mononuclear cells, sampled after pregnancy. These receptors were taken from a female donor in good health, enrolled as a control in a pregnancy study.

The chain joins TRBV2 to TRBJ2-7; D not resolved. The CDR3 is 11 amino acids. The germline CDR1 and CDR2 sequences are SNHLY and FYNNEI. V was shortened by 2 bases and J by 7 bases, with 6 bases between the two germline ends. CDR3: CASSELPEQYF. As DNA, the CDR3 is TGTGCCAGCAGTGAACTCCCGGAGCAGTACTTC.

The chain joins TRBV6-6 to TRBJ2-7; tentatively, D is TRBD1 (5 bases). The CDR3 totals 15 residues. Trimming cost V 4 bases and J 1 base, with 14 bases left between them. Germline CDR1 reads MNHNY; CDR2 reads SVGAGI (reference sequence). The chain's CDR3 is CASSSFLDNSYEQYF. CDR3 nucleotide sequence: TGTGCCAGCAGTTCATTCCTGGACAATTCCTACGAGCAGTACTTC.

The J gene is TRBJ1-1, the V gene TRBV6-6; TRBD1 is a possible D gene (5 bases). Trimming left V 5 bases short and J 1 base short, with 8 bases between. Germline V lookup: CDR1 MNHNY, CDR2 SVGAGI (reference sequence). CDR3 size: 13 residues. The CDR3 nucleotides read TGTGCCAGCAGTCAAGGACAGAACACTGAAGCTTTCTTT. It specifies CASSQGQNTEAFF.

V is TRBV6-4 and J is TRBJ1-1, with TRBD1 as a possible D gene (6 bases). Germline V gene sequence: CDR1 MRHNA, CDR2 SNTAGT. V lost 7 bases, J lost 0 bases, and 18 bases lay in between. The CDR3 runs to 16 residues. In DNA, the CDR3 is TGTGCCAGCACTACGAAGAGGACAGATGTGAACACTGAAGCTTTCTTT. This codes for CASTTKRTDVNTEAFF.

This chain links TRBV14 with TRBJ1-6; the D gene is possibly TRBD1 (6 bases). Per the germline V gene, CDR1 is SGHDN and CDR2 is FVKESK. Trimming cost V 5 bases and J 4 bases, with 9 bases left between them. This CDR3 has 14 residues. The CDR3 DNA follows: TGTGCCAGCAGCATTGGACAGTATAATTCACCCCTCCACTTT. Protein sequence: CASSIGQYNSPLHF.

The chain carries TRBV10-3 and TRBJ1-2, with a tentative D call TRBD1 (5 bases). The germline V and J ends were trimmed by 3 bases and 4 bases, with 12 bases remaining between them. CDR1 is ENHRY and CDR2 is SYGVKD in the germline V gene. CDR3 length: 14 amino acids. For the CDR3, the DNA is TGTGCCATCAGTGAACCGGGACTCATCTATGGCTACACCTTC. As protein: CAISEPGLIYGYTF.

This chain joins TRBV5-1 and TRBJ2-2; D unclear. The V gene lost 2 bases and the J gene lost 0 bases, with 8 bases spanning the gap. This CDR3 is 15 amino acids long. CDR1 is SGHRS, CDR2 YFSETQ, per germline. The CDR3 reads CASSLRQANTGELFF. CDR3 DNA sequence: TGCGCCAGCAGCTTACGTCAGGCGAACACCGGGGAGCTGTTTTTT. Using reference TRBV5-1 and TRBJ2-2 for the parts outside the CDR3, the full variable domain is KAGVTQTPRYLIKTRGQQVTLSCSPISGHRSVSWYQQTPGQGLQFLFEYFSETQRNKGNFPGRFSGRQFSNSRSEMNVSTLELGDSALYLCASSLRQANTGELFFGEGSRLTVL.

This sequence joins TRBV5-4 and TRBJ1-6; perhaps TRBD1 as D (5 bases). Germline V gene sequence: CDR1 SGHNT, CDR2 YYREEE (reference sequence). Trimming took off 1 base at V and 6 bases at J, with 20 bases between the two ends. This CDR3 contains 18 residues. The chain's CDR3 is CASSLKVGPPESNSPLHF. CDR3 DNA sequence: TGTGCCAGCAGCTTGAAGGTGGGGCCACCTGAAAGTAATTCACCCCTCCACTTT.

CDR3 nucleotides: TGTGCCAGCAGCTTGGGTGGGCAGGGGGCTTCCGGCTACACCTTC. Amino acids: CASSLGGQGASGYTF. The rearrangement uses TRBV5-5 and TRBJ1-2; 8 bases match TRBD1. Per the germline V gene, CDR1 is SGHKS and CDR2 is YYEKEE (reference sequence). The length of the CDR3 is 15 residues. Unmatched junction bases numbered 9, after V lost 0 bases and J lost 8 bases.

The CDR3 DNA sequence: TGTGCCTGGAGTGTTCGGGGGGCAGGCGGGTATGGCTACACCTTC. This codes for CAWSVRGAGGYGYTF. The genes are TRBV30 and TRBJ1-2; TRBD1 is a possible D gene (6 bases). From germline, CDR1 is GTSNPN and CDR2 SVGIG (reference sequence). CDR3 length: 15 residues. V gave up 0 bases and J gave up 5 bases, with 16 bases separating them.

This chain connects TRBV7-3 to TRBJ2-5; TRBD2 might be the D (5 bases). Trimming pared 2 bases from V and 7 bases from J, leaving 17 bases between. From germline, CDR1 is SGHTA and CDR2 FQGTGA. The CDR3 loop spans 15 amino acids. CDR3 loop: CASSLVGRGRGTQYF. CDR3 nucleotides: TGTGCCAGCAGCTTAGTGGGTCGCGGGCGAGGGACCCAGTACTTC.

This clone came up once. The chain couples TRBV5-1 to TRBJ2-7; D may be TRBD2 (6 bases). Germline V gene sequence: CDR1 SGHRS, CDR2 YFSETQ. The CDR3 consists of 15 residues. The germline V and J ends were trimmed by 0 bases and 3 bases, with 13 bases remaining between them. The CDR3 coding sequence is TGCGCCAGCAGCTTGGCCGCGGGGACTTTCTACGAGCAGTACTTC. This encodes CASSLAAGTFYEQYF.

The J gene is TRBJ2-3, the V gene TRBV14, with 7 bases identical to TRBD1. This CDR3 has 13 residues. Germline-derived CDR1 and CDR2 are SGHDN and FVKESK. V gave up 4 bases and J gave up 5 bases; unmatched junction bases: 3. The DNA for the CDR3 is TGTGCCAGCAGCCCGACAGGGCTAGATACGCAGTATTTT. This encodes CASSPTGLDTQYF.

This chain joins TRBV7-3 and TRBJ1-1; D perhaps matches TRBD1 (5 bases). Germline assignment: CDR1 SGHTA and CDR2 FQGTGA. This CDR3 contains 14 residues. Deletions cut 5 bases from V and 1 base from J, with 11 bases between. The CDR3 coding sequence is TGTGCCAGCAGCCCCGTCGGGGGGAACACTGAAGCTTTCTTT. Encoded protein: CASSPVGGNTEAFF.

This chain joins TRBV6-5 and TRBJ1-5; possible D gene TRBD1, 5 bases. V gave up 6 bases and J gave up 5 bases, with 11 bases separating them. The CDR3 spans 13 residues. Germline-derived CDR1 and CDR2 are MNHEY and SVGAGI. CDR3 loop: CASRGEDHQPQHF. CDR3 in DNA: TGTGCCAGCAGAGGGGAGGATCATCAGCCCCAGCATTTT.

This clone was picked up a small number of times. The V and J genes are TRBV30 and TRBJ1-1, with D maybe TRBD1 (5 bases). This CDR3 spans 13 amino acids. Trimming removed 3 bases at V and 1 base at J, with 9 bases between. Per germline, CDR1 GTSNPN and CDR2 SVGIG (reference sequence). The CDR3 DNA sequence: TGTGCCTGGAGACAGGCTACGAACACTGAAGCTTTCTTT. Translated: CAWRQATNTEAFF.

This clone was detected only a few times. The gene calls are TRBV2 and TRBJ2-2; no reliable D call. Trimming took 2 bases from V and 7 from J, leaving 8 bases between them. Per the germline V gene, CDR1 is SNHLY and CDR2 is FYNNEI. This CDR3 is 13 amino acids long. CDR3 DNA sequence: TGTGCCAGCAGTGAATCTGAGAGCGGGGAGCTGTTTTTT. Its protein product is CASSESESGELFF.

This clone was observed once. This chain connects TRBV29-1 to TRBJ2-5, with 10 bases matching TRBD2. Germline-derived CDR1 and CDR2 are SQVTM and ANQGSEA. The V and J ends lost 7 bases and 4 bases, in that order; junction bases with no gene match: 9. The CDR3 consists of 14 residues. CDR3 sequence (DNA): TGCAGCGGTGGAGCGGGGGGGCCTCGAGAGACCCAGTACTTC. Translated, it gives CSGGAGGPRETQYF.